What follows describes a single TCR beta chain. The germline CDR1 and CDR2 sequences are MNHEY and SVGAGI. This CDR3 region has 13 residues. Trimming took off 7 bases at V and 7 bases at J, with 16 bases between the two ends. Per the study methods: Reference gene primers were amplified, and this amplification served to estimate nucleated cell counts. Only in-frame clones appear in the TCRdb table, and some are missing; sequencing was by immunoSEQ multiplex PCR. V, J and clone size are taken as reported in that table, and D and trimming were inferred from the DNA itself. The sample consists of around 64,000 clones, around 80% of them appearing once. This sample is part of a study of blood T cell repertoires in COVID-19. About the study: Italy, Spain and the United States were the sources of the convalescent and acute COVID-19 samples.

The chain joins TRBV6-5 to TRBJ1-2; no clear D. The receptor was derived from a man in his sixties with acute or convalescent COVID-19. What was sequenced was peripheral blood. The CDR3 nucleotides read TGTGCCAGCAATACCCACAAGGAGTCTGGCTACACCTTC. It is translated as CASNTHKESGYTF.